This TCR beta chain was identified in a study of blood T cell repertoires in COVID-19. Study background: Italy, Spain and the United States were the sources of the convalescent and acute COVID-19 samples. The cDNA or gDNA used as material had been derived from T cells, B-cell-depleted T cells, or PBMCs.

Only in-frame clones appear in the TCRdb table, and some are missing; sequencing was by immunoSEQ multiplex PCR. The sample records about 110,000 clones, 80% to 85% being singletons. The J segment lost 5 bases and the V segment lost 3 bases, leaving 8 bases of the junction unmatched. Germline-derived CDR1 and CDR2 are SGHRS and YFSETQ. This CDR3 spans 15 amino acids. Sequenced material: peripheral blood. The chain links TRBV5-1 to TRBJ2-5, with 9 bases matching TRBD1. The sequence was collected from a man at least 80 years old with acute or convalescent COVID-19. CDR3 sequence: CASSWGTGRIETQYF. CDR3 bases: TGCGCCAGCAGCTGGGGGACAGGGCGGATCGAGACCCAGTACTTC.